Here is one T cell receptor beta chain with its context. The sample comes from a study of blood T cell repertoires in COVID-19. Turning to the study itself: Material from acute and convalescent COVID-19 was sourced from the United States, Italy and Spain. Sources were T cells, B-cell-depleted T cells, or PBMCs; the material itself was cDNA or gDNA.

This CDR3 has 14 residues. The V and J ends lost 7 bases and 8 bases, in that order; junction bases with no gene match: 10. CDR1 is MNHEY and CDR2 is SVGAGI in the germline V gene. In the authors' workflow: Estimated nucleated cell counts came from reference gene primer amplification. Measured with immunoSEQ multiplex PCR; TCRdb has only the in-frame clones, and not every one. V and J calls and clone size are as listed in that table; D and trimming were resolved from the DNA. The sample comprises roughly 670,000 clones, 90% of which are singletons, and approximately 0.3% rests with the top ten. The TCR comes from a woman under 30 with acute or convalescent COVID-19. Sequencing input: peripheral blood. The rearrangement links TRBV6-5 to TRBJ1-5; TRBD1 matches 8 bases. The CDR3 coding sequence is TGTGCCAGCACCGTAGCAGGGGGCATGGAGCCCCAGCATTTT. Protein sequence: CASTVAGGMEPQHF.